This TCR beta chain emerged from a study of blood T cell repertoires in COVID-19. Whole-study context: Samples came from the United States, Italy and Spain, spanning acute and convalescent COVID-19.

V was pared by 2 bases and J by 0 bases, with 8 bases of the junction left unmatched. CDR3 size: 16 residues. Germline CDR1 and CDR2: GTSNPN and SVGIG (reference sequence). Methods used by the authors: Estimation of nucleated cell counts relied on the amplification of reference gene primers. The method was immunoSEQ multiplex PCR; TCRdb's version includes in-frame clones alone and lacks a portion of them. D and trimming come from the DNA, and the V and J calls and clone size come from that table. The table lists about 28,000 clones, nearly 90% of them singletons, with 9.3% in the top ten. What was sequenced was peripheral blood. The genes are TRBV30 and TRBJ2-3; 7 bases align to TRBD2. The TCR originated in a human donor in a cohort sampled during active COVID-19. CDR3: CAWSPQWGGSTDTQYF. The CDR3 nucleotides are TGTGCCTGGAGTCCTCAATGGGGAGGGAGCACAGATACGCAGTATTTT.